The clone carrying this T cell receptor beta chain has just a few counts. These data come from a study of beta chain features in type 1 diabetes. The junction had 5 bases not matched to a gene; V was cut back by 1 base and J by 8 bases. This CDR3 comprises 14 residues. Germline V gives CDR1 SGHRS, CDR2 YFSETQ. Since all of the isolated RNA was reverse transcribed, expressed TCRB transcripts were what got sequenced. Using immunoSEQ multiplex PCR, the repertoire was profiled, and TCRdb retains in-frame clones only, with some absent. The sample includes roughly 310,000 clones, approximately 11% of them seen just once.

The chain employs TRBV5-1 and TRBJ2-4; 8 bases match TRBD2. The sequence came from a young woman in good health. Sequenced material: naive CD4+ T cells from blood. This chain's CDR3 is CASSLIAGFDIQYF. CDR3 DNA sequence: TGCGCCAGCAGCTTGATAGCGGGATTCGACATTCAGTACTTC.